The 7 T cell receptor beta chains below were found in one sample sequenced in a study of T cell responses to AZD1222 COVID-19 vaccine. The data were produced by immunoSEQ multiplex PCR, yet TCRdb's version contains in-frame clones alone and is incomplete. The data hold approximately 92,000 clones, with 91% observed a single time. The sample in question was peripheral blood, obtained on day 0 of AZD1222 vaccination. These receptors were collected from an adult in good health.

This chain connects TRBV5-5 to TRBJ1-2; no reliable D call. Germline V gene lookup returns CDR1 SGHKS and CDR2 YYEKEE (reference sequence). CDR3 length equals 14 residues. V lost 4 bases and J 0 bases, leaving 10 bases between the germline ends. The chain's CDR3 is CASSQTLTNYGYTF. CDR3 in DNA: TGTGCCAGCAGCCAGACACTGACTAACTATGGCTACACCTTC.

This chain connects TRBV19 to TRBJ1-5; TRBD1 matches at 9 bases. The trim removed 7 bases at V and 2 bases at J, leaving 12 bases unmatched. The CDR3 is 17 amino acids. In germline, CDR1 is LNHDA, CDR2 SQIVND (reference sequence). The CDR3 here is CASTYRMGDRGNQPQHF. The CDR3 region has the DNA TGTGCCAGTACCTACCGAATGGGGGACAGGGGCAATCAGCCCCAGCATTTT. Full variable domain (remainder filled in from reference TRBV19 and TRBJ1-5): DGGITQSPKYLFRKEGQNVTLSCEQNLNHDAMYWYRQDPGQGLRLIYYSQIVNDFQKGDIAEGYSVSREKKESFPLTVTSAQKNPTAFYLCASTYRMGDRGNQPQHFGDGTRLSIL.

The CDR3 protein is CASSLLTSNTGELFF. The CDR3 region has the DNA TGTGCCAGCAGTTTATTAACATCGAACACCGGGGAGCTGTTTTTT. The genes are TRBV28 and TRBJ2-2; D call uncertain. This CDR3 is 15 amino acids long. Germline V CDR1 and CDR2: MDHEN, SYDVKM. The ends were cut back, 1 base at V and 0 bases at J, with 6 bases in the middle.

V gene TRBV3-1 (or the pseudogene TRBV3-2) combines with J gene TRBJ2-5; TRBD1 might be the D (5 bases). The V gene's germline CDR1 is LGHDT and CDR2 YNNKEL (reference sequence). The V gene lost 3 bases and the J gene lost 5 bases, with 22 bases spanning the gap. CDR3 length: 17 residues. Written as DNA, the CDR3 is TGTGCCAGCAGCCAGTACAGCCAGGGCCCAAAGGGGGAGACCCAGTACTTC. It specifies CASSQYSQGPKGETQYF.

This chain uses TRBV28 with TRBJ1-2; TRBD1 aligns across 8 bases. Germline V CDR1 and CDR2: MDHEN, SYDVKM. Unmatched junction bases numbered 7, after V lost 2 bases and J lost 5 bases. CDR3 length equals 15 residues. Written as DNA, the CDR3 is TGTGCCAGCAGTTTAGTCGCCAGGGGGCAATATGGCTACACCTTC. Amino acid sequence: CASSLVARGQYGYTF.

The rearrangement joins TRBV2 to TRBJ1-1; D unresolved. Between the trimmed V and J ends, which lost 4 bases and 0 bases, there was a span of 6 bases. In germline, CDR1 is SNHLY, CDR2 FYNNEI. This CDR3 is 13 amino acids long. DNA for the CDR3: TGTGCCAGCAGTGTACCAGTGAACACTGAAGCTTTCTTT. This codes for CASSVPVNTEAFF.

The chain couples TRBV29-1 to TRBJ2-3, with D perhaps assigned TRBD1 or TRBD2 (6 bases each). This CDR3 has 15 amino acids. CDR1 SQVTM and CDR2 ANQGSEA come from the germline V gene. V lost 6 bases, J lost 5 bases, and 21 bases lay in between. The DNA for the CDR3 is TGCAGCGTCCCCCCGCGAGGGGGGCGCCAAGATACGCAGTATTTT. Its translation: CSVPPRGGRQDTQYF.